This T cell receptor beta chain was profiled in a study of shared clonotypes between healthy human individuals. The overall study: CD4 naive and CD4 memory each took three plates per donor, while CD8 naive took two and CD8 memory one. Study-level findings and limits: Non-shared clonotypes were found to have lower generation probabilities than the clonotypes that were shared by all four of the sorted-subset donors.

V was shortened by 4 bases and J by 11 bases, with 13 bases between the two germline ends. CDR3 length: 12 residues. The germline V gene has CDR1 SGHNT and CDR2 YENEEA. Deep was the level used in running the assay. The repertoire was sequenced with immunoSEQ multiplex PCR; TCRdb's copy has only in-frame clones and lacks some. The table shows about 1.1 million clones, with about 72% occurring only once. Worth noting for this clone: Its matching antigen is unknown.

Sequenced material: memory CD4+ T cells from PBMCs. Subset reported: CD45RA-negative fraction. The V gene is TRBV11-3, the J gene TRBJ2-3; TRBD2 is a possible D gene (6 bases). The sequence was obtained from a man aged 18-30 years in good health. Some clones in this sample may be carry-over from other donors' samples. The CDR3 sequence: CASSSANGGQYF. CDR3 sequence (DNA): TGTGCCAGCAGCTCCGCCAACGGGGGGCAGTATTTT.